Presented here are 14 T cell receptor beta chains from one specimen sequenced in a study of CD8+ T cells in alopecia areata. Once RNA had been extracted, it was reverse transcribed into cDNA to act as the sequencing template. The data were produced by immunoSEQ multiplex PCR, yet TCRdb's version contains in-frame clones alone and is incomplete. This table has about 110,000 clones, under 60% appearing once. The sample comprised NKG2D-low CD8+ T cells sorted from blood. These receptors came from a human donor with alopecia areata.

This rearrangement joins TRBV7-9 to TRBJ1-2, with 7 bases aligning to TRBD1. The germline V gene has CDR1 SEHNR and CDR2 FQNEAQ (reference sequence). V dropped 5 bases and J dropped 4; count of bases not matched to a gene: 7. CDR3 size: 14 residues. The CDR3 sequence: CASSTDRSIYGYTF. The CDR3 nucleotides are TGTGCCAGCAGCACGGACAGGTCCATCTATGGCTACACCTTC.

Regarding this clone: Different DNA sequences within this sample yield the same CDR3. The chain employs TRBV27 and TRBJ2-5, with D hard to call. Trimming stripped 3 bases from V and 5 bases from J, with 10 bases between. The CDR3 length is 13 residues. Per the germline V gene, CDR1 is MNHEY and CDR2 is SMNVEV (reference sequence). CDR3: CASSLFQEETQYF. For the CDR3, the DNA is TGTGCCAGCAGTTTGTTTCAGGAGGAGACCCAGTACTTC.

This clone appeared a few times. The chain uses TRBV16 and TRBJ2-7; D may correspond to TRBD1 or TRBD2 (5 bases each). This CDR3 comprises 14 residues. Germline CDR1 KGHSY, CDR2 FQNENV. Trimming cost V 4 bases and J 6 bases, with 16 bases left between them. The CDR3 sequence is CASSPPGATSEQYF. For the CDR3, the DNA is TGTGCCAGCAGCCCCCCCGGGGCTACTAGCGAGCAGTACTTC. Using reference TRBV16 and TRBJ2-7 for the parts outside the CDR3, the full variable domain is GEEVAQTPKHLVRGEGQKAKLYCAPIKGHSYVFWYQQVLKNEFKFLISFQNENVFDETGMPKERFSAKCLPNSPCSLEIQATKLEDSAVYFCASSPPGATSEQYFGPGTRLTVT.

The chain recombines TRBV4-1 with TRBJ2-7, with 9 positions matching TRBD1. Looked up from germline, CDR1 is MGHRA and CDR2 is YSYEKL. With V trimmed by 0 bases and J by 4 bases, 7 bases remained unmatched. The CDR3 is 16 amino acids. CDR3: CASSQDSTGQGYEQYF. As DNA, the CDR3 is TGCGCCAGCAGCCAAGATTCAACGGGACAGGGTTACGAGCAGTACTTC.

The rearrangement joins TRBV29-1 to TRBJ2-2, with TRBD1 as a possible D gene (6 bases). Trimming took 6 bases from V and 3 from J, leaving 11 bases between them. Germline V CDR1 and CDR2: SQVTM, ANQGSEA. CDR3 size: 13 residues. In DNA, the CDR3 is TGCAGCGTCCAGGGGTGGTACACCGGGGAGCTGTTTTTT. Amino acids: CSVQGWYTGELFF.

This clone was found a few times. The rearrangement joins TRBV29-1 to TRBJ2-7, with TRBD2 as a possible D gene (6 bases). The V gene lost 5 bases and the J gene lost 0 bases, with 11 bases spanning the gap. Germline V gives CDR1 SQVTM, CDR2 ANQGSEA. The CDR3 loop spans 13 amino acids. CDR3: CSVLAASSYEQYF. DNA of the CDR3: TGCAGCGTTTTAGCGGCCAGCTCCTACGAGCAGTACTTC.

The chain has TRBV7-8 and TRBJ2-7; perhaps D is TRBD1 or TRBD2 (5 bases each). The CDR3 is 15 amino acids. Germline CDR1 is SGHVS and CDR2 is FQNEAQ. V was shortened by 2 bases and J by 5 bases, with 16 bases between the two germline ends. In DNA form, the CDR3 reads TGTGCCAGCAGCTTATCTGGACCGTGGGACCACGAGCAGTACTTC. It is translated as CASSLSGPWDHEQYF. The complete variable domain, with remaining parts taken from reference TRBV7-8 and TRBJ2-7, reads GAGVSQSPRYKVAKRGQDVALRCDPISGHVSLFWYQQALGQGPEFLTYFQNEAQLDKSGLPSDRFFAERPEGSVSTLKIQRTQQEDSAVYLCASSLSGPWDHEQYFGPGTRLTVT.

The V call is TRBV2, the J call TRBJ2-1; 8 bases align to TRBD1. Trimming removed 8 bases from V and 8 bases from J; junction bases left unmatched: 11. Germline lookup yields CDR1 SNHLY and CDR2 FYNNEI. CDR3 length equals 14 residues. The CDR3 DNA is TGTGCCAGCCGCCCCGGACAGGGCAGTGATGAGCAGTTCTTC. The encoded protein is CASRPGQGSDEQFF.

The CDR3 is CASSQNRVYGSAQYF. In DNA form, the CDR3 reads TGTGCCAGCAGCCAAAACAGGGTTTATGGATCGGCCCAGTACTTC. The chain links TRBV27 to TRBJ2-5, with D maybe TRBD1 (6 bases). Germline V gene sequence: CDR1 MNHEY, CDR2 SMNVEV (reference sequence). The CDR3 is made up of 15 amino acids. V shed 6 bases and J shed 9 bases, with 23 bases lying between them.

Here the CDR3 DNA reads TGTGCCAGCAGTTTGGGTCCGGGCGGGGCGGAGACCCAGTACTTC. This codes for CASSLGPGGAETQYF. V usage is TRBV28 and J usage is TRBJ2-5; D might be TRBD2 (6 bases). The CDR3 loop spans 15 amino acids. Looked up from germline, CDR1 is MDHEN and CDR2 is SYDVKM. V gave up 3 bases and J gave up 5 bases, with 16 bases separating them.

This clone was seen a handful of times. This chain links TRBV10-3 with TRBJ2-1; 14 nucleotides match TRBD2. Per the germline V gene, CDR1 is ENHRY and CDR2 is SYGVKD. The trim removed 4 bases at V and 5 bases at J, leaving 1 base unmatched. The length of the CDR3 is 15 residues. CDR3 bases: TGTGCCATCAGTGGGGGACTAGCGGGAGACAATGAGCAGTTCTTC. Protein sequence: CAISGGLAGDNEQFF.

V usage is TRBV29-1 and J usage is TRBJ2-1; D could derive from TRBD1 or TRBD2 (5 bases each). Deletions cut 3 bases from V and 4 bases from J, with 7 bases between. CDR3 length: 12 amino acids. Germline CDR1 is SQVTM and CDR2 is ANQGSEA. The CDR3 protein is CSVEGVYNEQFF. In nucleotides, the CDR3 is TGCAGCGTTGAGGGGGTATACAATGAGCAGTTCTTC.

This clone was seen more than once but under ten times. The chain recombines TRBV29-1 with TRBJ2-1; maybe TRBD2 (6 bases). Germline V gene data show CDR1 as SQVTM and CDR2 as ANQGSEA. With 1 base removed from V and 0 bases from J, the gap between germline ends came to 7 bases. This CDR3 contains 14 residues. The CDR3 nucleotides read TGCAGCGTTGAAGGGAGGGTCTCCTACAATGAGCAGTTCTTC. Protein: CSVEGRVSYNEQFF.

The gene calls are TRBV23-1 and TRBJ2-7, with 9 nucleotides matching TRBD1. TRBV23-1 qualifies as an ORF whose function is uncertain. V was clipped by 4 bases and J by 6 bases; unmatched bases: 7. CDR3 length equals 14 residues. CDR3 region: CASSPRTGESEQYF. DNA of the CDR3: TGCGCCAGCAGTCCGAGGACAGGGGAGAGCGAGCAGTACTTC.